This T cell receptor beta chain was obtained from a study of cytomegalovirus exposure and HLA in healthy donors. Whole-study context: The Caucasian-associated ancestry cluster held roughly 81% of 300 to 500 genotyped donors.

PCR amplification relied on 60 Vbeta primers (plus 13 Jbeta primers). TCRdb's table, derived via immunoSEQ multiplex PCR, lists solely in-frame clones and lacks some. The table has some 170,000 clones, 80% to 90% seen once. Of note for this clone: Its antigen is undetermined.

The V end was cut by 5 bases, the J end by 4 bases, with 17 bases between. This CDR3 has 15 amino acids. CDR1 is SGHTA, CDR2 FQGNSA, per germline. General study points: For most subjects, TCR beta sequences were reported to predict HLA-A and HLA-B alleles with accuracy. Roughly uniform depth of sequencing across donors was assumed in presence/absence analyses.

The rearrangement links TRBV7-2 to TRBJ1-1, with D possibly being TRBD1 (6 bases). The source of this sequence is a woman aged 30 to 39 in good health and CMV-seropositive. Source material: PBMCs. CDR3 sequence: CASSALAGASTEAFF. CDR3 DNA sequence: TGTGCCAGCAGCGCCTTGGCAGGGGCGAGCACTGAAGCTTTCTTT.